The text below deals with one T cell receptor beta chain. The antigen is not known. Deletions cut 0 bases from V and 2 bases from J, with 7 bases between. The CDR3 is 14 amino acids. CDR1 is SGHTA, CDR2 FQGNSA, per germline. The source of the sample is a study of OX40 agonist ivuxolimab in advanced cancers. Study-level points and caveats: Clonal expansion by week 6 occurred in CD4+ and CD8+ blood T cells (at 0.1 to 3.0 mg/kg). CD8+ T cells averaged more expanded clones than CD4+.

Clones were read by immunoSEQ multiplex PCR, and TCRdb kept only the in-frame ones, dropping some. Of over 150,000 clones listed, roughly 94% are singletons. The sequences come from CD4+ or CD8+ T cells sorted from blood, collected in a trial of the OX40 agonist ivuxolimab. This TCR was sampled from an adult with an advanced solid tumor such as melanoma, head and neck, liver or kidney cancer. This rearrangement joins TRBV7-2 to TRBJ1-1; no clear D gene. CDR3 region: CASSLAEGNTEAFF. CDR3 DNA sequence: TGTGCCAGCAGCTTAGCGGAGGGAAACACTGAAGCTTTCTTT.